The entry below describes one T cell receptor (beta chain). This sample was included in a study of technical replicates of blood from several donors. The protocol was immunoSEQ multiplex PCR, while the TCRdb copy is restricted to in-frame clones and leaves out a portion. The table lists almost 90,000 clones, 85% to 95% of them singletons. The germline V gene encodes CDR1 GTSNPN and CDR2 SVGIG (reference sequence). CDR3 length: 14 amino acids. With 7 bases clipped from V and 6 bases from J, the junction kept 10 bases outside the gene matches. This receptor was obtained from a human donor in good health. Sequencing was performed on T cells isolated from PBMCs. This chain connects TRBV30 to TRBJ2-1; 9 positions agree with TRBD1. CDR3 residues: CAFYSGTGLNEQFF. CDR3 DNA sequence: TGTGCCTTTTATTCCGGGACAGGGCTCAATGAGCAGTTCTTC.